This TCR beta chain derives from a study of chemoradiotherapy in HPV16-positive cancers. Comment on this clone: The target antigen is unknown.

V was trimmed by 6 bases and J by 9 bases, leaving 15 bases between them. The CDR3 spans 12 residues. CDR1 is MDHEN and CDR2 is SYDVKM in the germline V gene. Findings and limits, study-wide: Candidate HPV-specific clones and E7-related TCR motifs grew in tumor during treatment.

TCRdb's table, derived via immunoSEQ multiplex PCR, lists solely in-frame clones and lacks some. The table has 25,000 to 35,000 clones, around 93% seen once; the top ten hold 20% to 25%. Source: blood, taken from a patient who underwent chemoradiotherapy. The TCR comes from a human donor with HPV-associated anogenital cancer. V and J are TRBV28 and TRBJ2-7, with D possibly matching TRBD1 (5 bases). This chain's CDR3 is CASSLAIRGQYF. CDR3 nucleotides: TGTGCCAGCAGCCTCGCCATAAGGGGGCAGTACTTC.